The 6 T cell receptor beta chains given below trace back to one sample, sequenced in a study of T cells in localized non-small cell lung cancer. Here immunoSEQ multiplex PCR was the method, and the copy in TCRdb shows in-frame clones only, minus some. Here the sample spans tens of thousands of clones, approximately 81% being singletons. Here the sequenced sample was peripheral blood, taken before any cancer treatment. Receptors originate from a male donor at least 60 years old with stage II squamous cell lung carcinoma.

This chain connects TRBV5-1 to TRBJ2-7; 7 bases agree with TRBD2. The germline V gene encodes CDR1 SGHRS and CDR2 YFSETQ. CDR3 length: 14 amino acids. V dropped 4 bases and J dropped 6; count of bases not matched to a gene: 10. CDR3 residues: CASSPAGVRGEQYF. The CDR3 DNA follows: TGCGCCAGCAGCCCCGCGGGGGTCCGGGGCGAGCAGTACTTC.

V gene TRBV6-5 combines with J gene TRBJ2-5; D gene ambiguous. Between the trimmed V and J ends, which lost 6 bases and 5 bases, there was a span of 16 bases. Germline values: CDR1 MNHEY, CDR2 SVGAGI. The CDR3 extends over 14 amino acids. The chain's CDR3 is CASRSDLVGETQYF. The CDR3 DNA reads TGTGCCAGCAGATCTGACTTAGTTGGCGAGACCCAGTACTTC.

V and J are TRBV28 and TRBJ1-1; 7 bases align to TRBD1. Germline CDR1 MDHEN, CDR2 SYDVKM. The CDR3 sequence is 12 residues long. J gave up 7 bases and V 6 bases, and 5 bases lay outside the gene matches. The CDR3 region has the DNA TGTGCCAGCAGCAGGGACAGCCGTGAAGCTTTCTTT. It is translated as CASSRDSREAFF.

The chain carries TRBV2 and TRBJ2-5; 10 nucleotides agree with TRBD1. J gave up 1 base and V 7 bases, and 3 bases lay outside the gene matches. The CDR3 has 14 amino acids. Germline V CDR1 and CDR2: SNHLY, FYNNEI. In DNA form, the CDR3 reads TGTGCCAGCAATCGACAGGGGGCCCAAGAGACCCAGTACTTC. Translated: CASNRQGAQETQYF.

This clone was observed a handful of times. The chain joins TRBV6-6 to TRBJ1-2, with D possibly being TRBD1 (6 bases). This CDR3 spans 13 amino acids. From germline, CDR1 is MNHNY and CDR2 SVGAGI (reference sequence). V was clipped by 6 bases and J by 5 bases, with 13 bases between them. This CDR3 reads CASSEGGSYGYTF. The CDR3, as DNA: TGTGCCAGCAGCGAAGGGGGAAGTTATGGCTACACCTTC.

The chain carries TRBV28 and TRBJ2-7, with D possibly matching TRBD1 (6 bases). Trimming removed 6 bases from V and 5 bases from J, with 20 bases in between. The germline CDR1 and CDR2 sequences are MDHEN and SYDVKM. The CDR3 consists of 15 residues. The CDR3 protein is CASSRYRDGSDEQYF. The CDR3 DNA is TGTGCCAGCAGCCGCTACAGGGACGGTAGCGACGAGCAGTACTTC.